The present entry profiles one TCR beta chain with its context. What it binds is unknown. This record belongs to a study of cytomegalovirus exposure and HLA in healthy donors. Per the germline V gene, CDR1 is SEHNR and CDR2 is FQNEAQ (reference sequence). This CDR3 has 17 residues. Unmatched junction bases numbered 14, after V lost 3 bases and J lost 7 bases. Study findings and constraints: Among donors in an Asian-associated ancestry cluster, a later analysis reportedly found fewer N-insertions than the roughly 680-donor mean. Reports showed the classifier diagnosing cytomegalovirus status with high specificity and sensitivity.

This PCR relied on a set of 60 Vbeta primers and 13 Jbeta primers. Assay: immunoSEQ multiplex PCR; the TCRdb copy retains only in-frame clones and omits some. This table has 110,000 to 150,000 clones, about two thirds appearing once. The TCR originated in a woman aged 60 to 75 in good health and CMV-seropositive. The sequencing input was PBMCs. The chain joins TRBV7-9 to TRBJ1-4; 7 nucleotides align to TRBD1. CDR3 residues: CASSLESGRGRSEKLFF. The DNA of the CDR3 is TGTGCCAGCAGCTTGGAGAGTGGCAGGGGGAGGAGTGAAAAACTGTTTTTT.